These 21 T cell receptor beta chains originate from one sample sequenced in a study of blood T cell repertoires in COVID-19. The protocol was immunoSEQ multiplex PCR, while the TCRdb copy is restricted to in-frame clones and leaves out a portion. The profile shows 350,000 to 550,000 clones, around 89% of them singletons. Sequencing was done on a sample of peripheral blood. Receptor source: a woman aged 30 to 39 with acute or convalescent COVID-19.

This chain uses TRBV7-9 with TRBJ2-1; 7 positions match TRBD1. J was trimmed by 9 bases and V by 6 bases; bases with no gene match: 11. The CDR3 spans 14 residues. Per the germline V gene, CDR1 is SEHNR and CDR2 is FQNEAQ (reference sequence). CDR3 protein: CASRMTGRGGEQFF. The CDR3 DNA sequence: TGTGCCAGCAGAATGACAGGGAGAGGAGGTGAGCAGTTCTTC.

J is TRBJ2-7 and V is TRBV24-1, with D perhaps matching TRBD2 (5 bases). Trimming took 6 bases from V and 0 from J, leaving 14 bases between them. Germline loops: CDR1 KGHDR, CDR2 SFDVKD. CDR3 length: 15 amino acids. The CDR3 coding sequence is TGTGCCACCAGTCCCGGAGGACTTATCTCCTACGAGCAGTACTTC. Translation: CATSPGGLISYEQYF.

The rearrangement uses TRBV9 and TRBJ2-3, with D possibly matching TRBD1 (5 bases). V lost 0 bases, J lost 0 bases, and 11 bases lay in between. The CDR3 totals 16 residues. CDR1 and CDR2 (germline): SGDLS, YYNGEE. CDR3 amino acids: CASSVGQGRSTDTQYF. The CDR3 DNA follows: TGTGCCAGCAGCGTAGGCCAGGGCCGAAGCACAGATACGCAGTATTTT.

This clone was seen a few times. The chain recombines TRBV29-1 with TRBJ2-7; no definite D call. The ends were cut back, 4 bases at V and 0 bases at J, with 7 bases in the middle. The CDR3 is made up of 12 amino acids. Germline V CDR1 and CDR2: SQVTM, ANQGSEA. DNA for the CDR3: TGCAGCGTTGTCTTGGCCTCCTACGAGCAGTACTTC. Amino acids: CSVVLASYEQYF.

J is TRBJ2-2 and V is TRBV4-1; 8 nucleotides match TRBD1. Germline CDR1 MGHRA, CDR2 YSYEKL. V lost 3 bases, J lost 5 bases, and 11 bases stayed unmatched. The CDR3 spans 17 residues. The CDR3 protein is CASSQGTGQRWTGELFF. In DNA form, the CDR3 reads TGCGCCAGCAGCCAGGGGACAGGCCAAAGGTGGACCGGGGAGCTGTTTTTT.

The V gene is TRBV13, the J gene TRBJ2-1, with TRBD2 matching 7 bases. Germline CDR1 and CDR2: PRHDT and FYEKMQ (reference sequence). This CDR3 has 15 residues. V lost 5 bases and J lost 3; bases outside the gene matches: 7. Here the CDR3 reads CASSGPGGDYNEQFF. CDR3 bases: TGTGCCAGCAGCGGCCCGGGGGGAGACTACAATGAGCAGTTCTTC.

The J gene is TRBJ2-3, the V gene TRBV13; the D gene is possibly TRBD1 (5 bases). CDR1 PRHDT and CDR2 FYEKMQ come from the germline V gene (reference sequence). The CDR3 spans 15 residues. Between the trimmed V and J ends, which lost 5 bases and 1 base, there was a span of 13 bases. The chain's CDR3 is CASSSTGKGTDTQYF. The CDR3 DNA reads TGTGCCAGCAGCAGTACAGGAAAAGGCACAGATACGCAGTATTTT.

This chain uses TRBV18 with TRBJ1-6; no reliable D call. CDR3 length equals 12 residues. Deletions cut 5 bases from V and 16 bases from J, with 15 bases between. CDR1 and CDR2 (germline): KGHSH, LQKENI. CDR3 bases: TGTGCCAGCTCAGGCGATGAGGTCCCTCTCCACTTT. This gives the protein CASSGDEVPLHF.

The rearrangement uses TRBV7-9 and TRBJ1-6; maybe TRBD1 (5 bases). The V gene's germline CDR1 is SEHNR and CDR2 FQNEAQ (reference sequence). Trimming took 5 bases from V and 8 from J, leaving 13 bases between them. This CDR3 comprises 14 residues. CDR3 region: CASSLWDFYSPLHF. CDR3 sequence (DNA): TGTGCCAGCAGCCTATGGGACTTTTATTCACCCCTCCACTTT.

V and J are TRBV9 and TRBJ2-1; 9 bases fit TRBD1. Germline V lookup: CDR1 SGDLS, CDR2 YYNGEE. With V trimmed by 1 base and J by 6 bases, 5 bases remained unmatched. This CDR3 is 15 amino acids long. DNA of the CDR3: TGTGCCAGCAGCGTAACGGACAGGGGTGTCAATGAGCAGTTCTTC. Translated: CASSVTDRGVNEQFF.

This clone was picked up one time. The chain combines TRBV7-2 with TRBJ1-3, with D perhaps TRBD1 (5 bases). Germline V gene sequence: CDR1 SGHTA, CDR2 FQGNSA. The V and J ends lost 7 bases and 2 bases respectively, with 15 bases between them. CDR3 length: 15 residues. DNA of the CDR3: TGTGCCAGCAAAACTACAGGAAAAGCTGGAAACACCATATATTTT. Translated, it gives CASKTTGKAGNTIYF.

This clone was found once. The V gene is TRBV5-1, the J gene TRBJ2-5; possibly TRBD2 for D (5 bases). Between the trimmed V and J ends, which lost 3 bases and 5 bases, there was a span of 14 bases. The CDR3 is 14 amino acids. From germline, CDR1 is SGHRS and CDR2 YFSETQ. DNA for the CDR3: TGCGCCAGCAGCTCCCGGACGGGCGGGGAGACCCAGTACTTC. Translated: CASSSRTGGETQYF.

The chain joins TRBV2 to TRBJ2-2; D perhaps matches TRBD2 (5 bases). The CDR3 loop spans 18 amino acids. CDR1 and CDR2 from the germline V gene are SNHLY and FYNNEI. V dropped 2 bases and J dropped 6 bases, with 22 bases sitting between them. The CDR3 sequence is CASSESKRVPGRPGELFF. CDR3 in DNA: TGTGCCAGCAGTGAATCAAAGAGGGTGCCAGGCAGGCCCGGGGAGCTGTTTTTT.

The chain is built from TRBV14 and TRBJ2-7, with unresolved D. The CDR3 is 15 residues long. CDR1 and CDR2 from the germline V gene are SGHDN and FVKESK. Trimming took off 1 base at V and 1 base at J, with 11 bases between the two ends. CDR3 in amino acids: CASSQASYRSYEQYF. CDR3 coding DNA: TGTGCCAGCAGCCAAGCATCGTATAGATCCTACGAGCAGTACTTC.

The chain links TRBV5-5 to TRBJ2-7, with TRBD1 as a possible D gene (6 bases). From germline, CDR1 is SGHKS and CDR2 YYEKEE (reference sequence). V shed 4 bases and J shed 1 base, with 15 bases lying between them. The CDR3 contains 15 residues. In nucleotides, the CDR3 is TGTGCCAGCAGCCCCAGGGGCGGTTTTTCCTACGAGCAGTACTTC. It encodes CASSPRGGFSYEQYF. Combining the CDR3 with reference TRBV5-5 and TRBJ2-7 gives the whole variable domain DAGVTQSPTHLIKTRGQQVTLRCSPISGHKSVSWYQQVLGQGPQFIFQYYEKEERGRGNFPDRFSARQFPNYSSELNVNALLLGDSALYLCASSPRGGFSYEQYFGPGTRLTVT.

This sequence joins TRBV30 and TRBJ1-3, with D perhaps matching TRBD1 (6 bases). V was trimmed by 0 bases and J by 0 bases, leaving 12 bases between them. Germline V lookup: CDR1 GTSNPN, CDR2 SVGIG (reference sequence). This CDR3 is built from 16 residues. The CDR3 bases are TGTGCCTGGAGTGTACCCGGGACACCCTCTGGAAACACCATATATTTT. Translating it yields CAWSVPGTPSGNTIYF.

This chain uses TRBV18 with TRBJ1-3; D remains unclear. Germline V CDR1 and CDR2: KGHSH, LQKENI. Trimming removed 4 bases from V and 6 bases from J, with 16 bases in between. The CDR3 contains 15 residues. In DNA form, the CDR3 reads TGTGCCAGCTCACAGGCGGGTGTGAGTGCAAACACCATATATTTT. Residues: CASSQAGVSANTIYF.

This rearrangement joins TRBV27 to TRBJ2-5, with 11 bases fitting TRBD2. The CDR3 has 17 amino acids. Germline V gene lookup returns CDR1 MNHEY and CDR2 SMNVEV (reference sequence). V lost 4 bases to trimming and J lost 4 bases; unmatched junction nucleotides: 11. DNA of the CDR3: TGTGCCAGCAGTTCGCTACACCTAGCGGGGGGCAGAGAGACCCAGTACTTC. This sequence encodes CASSSLHLAGGRETQYF.

V usage is TRBV6-2 or TRBV6-3 and J usage is TRBJ2-3; no definite D call. V was trimmed by 2 bases and J by 1 base, leaving 7 bases between them. The CDR3 contains 14 residues. Looked up from germline, CDR1 is MNHEY and CDR2 is SVGEGT. The DNA of the CDR3 is TGTGCCAGCAGTTACGCAGAACGCACAGATACGCAGTATTTT. Translating it yields CASSYAERTDTQYF.

The chain is built from TRBV18 and TRBJ1-1; D may be TRBD1 (5 bases). V was trimmed by 4 bases and J by 0 bases, leaving 18 bases between them. Germline loops: CDR1 KGHSH, CDR2 LQKENI. The CDR3 is 17 amino acids. The CDR3 region is CASSLFGTRGMNTEAFF. CDR3 coding DNA: TGTGCCAGCTCACTTTTTGGGACTCGAGGGATGAACACTGAAGCTTTCTTT.

The gene calls are TRBV6-5 and TRBJ2-1, with TRBD1 identical over 10 bases. The CDR3 is made up of 15 amino acids. V gave up 6 bases and J gave up 4 bases; unmatched junction bases: 6. The V gene's germline CDR1 is MNHEY and CDR2 SVGAGI. CDR3 nucleotides: TGTGCCAGCAGCCCCGGACAGGGGGTTTACAATGAGCAGTTCTTC. Residues: CASSPGQGVYNEQFF.